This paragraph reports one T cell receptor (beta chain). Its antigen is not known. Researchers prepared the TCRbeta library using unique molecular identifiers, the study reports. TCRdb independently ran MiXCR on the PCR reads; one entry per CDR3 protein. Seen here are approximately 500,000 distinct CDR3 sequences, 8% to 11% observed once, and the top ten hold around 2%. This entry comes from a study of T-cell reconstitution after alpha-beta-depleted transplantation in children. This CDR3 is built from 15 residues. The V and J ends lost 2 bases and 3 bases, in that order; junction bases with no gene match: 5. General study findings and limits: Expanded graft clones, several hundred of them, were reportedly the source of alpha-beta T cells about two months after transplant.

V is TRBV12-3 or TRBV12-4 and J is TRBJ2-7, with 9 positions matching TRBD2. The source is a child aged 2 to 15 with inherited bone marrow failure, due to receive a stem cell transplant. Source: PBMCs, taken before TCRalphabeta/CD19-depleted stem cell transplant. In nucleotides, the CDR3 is TGTGCCAGCAGTTTAAGCAGCGGGAGGTTCTACGAGCAGTACTTC. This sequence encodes CASSLSSGRFYEQYF.